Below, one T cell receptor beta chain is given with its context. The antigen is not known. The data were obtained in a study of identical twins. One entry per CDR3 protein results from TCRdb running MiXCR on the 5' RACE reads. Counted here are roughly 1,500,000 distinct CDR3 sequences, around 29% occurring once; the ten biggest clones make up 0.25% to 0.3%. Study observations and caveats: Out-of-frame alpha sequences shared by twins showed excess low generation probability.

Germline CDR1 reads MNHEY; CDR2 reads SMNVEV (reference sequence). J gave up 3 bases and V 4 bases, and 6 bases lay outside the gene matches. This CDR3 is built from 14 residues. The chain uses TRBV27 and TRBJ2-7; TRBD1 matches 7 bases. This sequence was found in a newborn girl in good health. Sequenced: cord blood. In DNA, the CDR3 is TGTGCCAGCAGTTGGGGAGACAGGGTCTACGAGCAGTACTTC. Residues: CASSWGDRVYEQYF.